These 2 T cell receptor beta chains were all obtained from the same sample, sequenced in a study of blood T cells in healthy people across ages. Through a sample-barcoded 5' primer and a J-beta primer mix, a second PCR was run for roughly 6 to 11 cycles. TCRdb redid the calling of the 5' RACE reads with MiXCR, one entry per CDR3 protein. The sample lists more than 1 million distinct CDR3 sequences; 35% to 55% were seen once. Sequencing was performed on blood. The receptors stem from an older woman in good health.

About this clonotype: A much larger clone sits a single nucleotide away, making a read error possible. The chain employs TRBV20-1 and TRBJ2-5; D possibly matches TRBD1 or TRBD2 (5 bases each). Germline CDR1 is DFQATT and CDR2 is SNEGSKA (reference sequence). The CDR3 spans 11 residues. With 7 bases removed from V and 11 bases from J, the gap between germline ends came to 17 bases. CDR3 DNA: TGCAGTGGGGACCAATACAATGAGCAGTACTTC. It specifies CSGDQYNEQYF.

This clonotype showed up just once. Here the CDR3 reads CSARPSGRAGTDTQYF. For the CDR3, the DNA is TGCAGTGCTAGGCCTAGCGGGAGGGCCGGCACAGATACGCAGTATTTT. The gene calls are TRBV20-1 and TRBJ2-3; 12 bases fit TRBD2. Looked up from germline, CDR1 is DFQATT and CDR2 is SNEGSKA (reference sequence). After removal of 3 bases from V and 1 base from J, the junction contained 5 bases not matched to a gene. The CDR3 is made up of 16 amino acids.